This TCR beta chain was identified during a study of T cell repertoires in cytomegalovirus infection. Study as a whole: Public TCR beta signatures provided an indication of both CMV infection and a matching HLA type.

Looked up from germline, CDR1 is SGHVS and CDR2 is FNYEAQ. The CDR3 length is 15 residues. V lost 5 bases and J lost 4, with 17 bases in between. Broader study findings: CMV-specific HLA-C-restricted TCR beta clonotypes dominated the ex vivo response.

This clonotype was picked up many times. Its antigen is unidentified. One entry per CDR3 protein results from TCRdb running MiXCR on the reads. The profile shows roughly 500,000 distinct CDR3 sequences, 11% of them singletons. The clonotype comes from a human donor in good health (CMV status not recorded). Some clones in this sample may be carry-over from other donors' samples. The sequenced sample consisted of PBMCs. V usage is TRBV7-6 and J usage is TRBJ1-1, with D unclear. The CDR3, as DNA: TGTGCCAGCAGCCCTGTCTGGGGTCGTGGCACTGAAGCTTTCTTT. Amino acid sequence: CASSPVWGRGTEAFF.